These 9 T cell receptor beta chains were all obtained from the same sample, sequenced in a study of blood T cell repertoires in COVID-19. Profiling relied on immunoSEQ multiplex PCR, and the TCRdb table lists in-frame clones only, not all of them. The profile shows some 100,000 clones, 80% to 90% of them singletons. The specimen sequenced was PBMCs or T cells enriched from blood (not recorded which). The receptors here all came from a woman aged 50 to 60 who had recovered from COVID-19.

The chain joins TRBV5-1 to TRBJ1-1; 8 bases match TRBD1. The CDR3 runs 14 residues. V lost 4 bases to trimming and J lost 5 bases; unmatched junction nucleotides: 7. Looked up from germline, CDR1 is SGHRS and CDR2 is YFSETQ. The CDR3 spells CASSGAGGQTEAFF. The CDR3 DNA reads TGCGCCAGCAGCGGCGCAGGGGGCCAAACTGAAGCTTTCTTT.

V usage is TRBV9 and J usage is TRBJ2-1; TRBD2 aligns across 11 bases. The CDR3 contains 16 residues. The V gene's germline CDR1 is SGDLS and CDR2 YYNGEE. Trimming took 4 bases from V and 7 from J; bases not matched to a gene: 10. As DNA, the CDR3 is TGTGCCAGCAGCCCCCTGTGGGCTAGCGGGGGGAATGAGCAGTTCTTC. Translated: CASSPLWASGGNEQFF.

This chain links TRBV20-1 with TRBJ2-3, with 7 bases matching TRBD1. V lost 3 bases and J lost 5; bases outside the gene matches: 5. The germline V gene encodes CDR1 DFQATT and CDR2 SNEGSKA (reference sequence). The CDR3 has 13 residues. CDR3 bases: TGCAGTGCTAGTTGGCAGGGGGTAGATACGCAGTATTTT. Encoded protein: CSASWQGVDTQYF.

The chain has TRBV7-2 and TRBJ2-1, with TRBD2 matching over 8 bases. This CDR3 region has 13 residues. Germline-derived CDR1 and CDR2 are SGHTA and FQGNSA. V gave up 5 bases and J gave up 8 bases; unmatched junction bases: 5. CDR3 amino acids: CASSVREGHEQFF. CDR3 in DNA: TGTGCCAGCAGCGTTCGGGAGGGCCATGAGCAGTTCTTC.

V gene TRBV28 combines with J gene TRBJ2-1; TRBD2 matches 7 bases. The CDR3 is 16 amino acids. V lost 6 bases to trimming and J lost 3 bases; unmatched junction nucleotides: 11. Germline V lookup: CDR1 MDHEN, CDR2 SYDVKM. In DNA form, the CDR3 reads TGTGCCAGCAGCATCTCTACTAGCGAAAACTACAATGAGCAGTTCTTC. This sequence encodes CASSISTSENYNEQFF.

The V and J genes are TRBV2 and TRBJ2-1; D is uncertain. Deletions cut 7 bases from V and 7 bases from J, with 14 bases between. CDR1 and CDR2 from the germline V gene are SNHLY and FYNNEI. This CDR3 region has 13 residues. CDR3 protein: CASTEALGNEQFF. The CDR3 nucleotides read TGTGCCAGCACGGAAGCCCTCGGGAATGAGCAGTTCTTC. The full variable domain, in which reference TRBV2 and TRBJ2-1 provide the parts outside the CDR3, is EPEVTQTPSHQVTQMGQEVILRCVPISNHLYFYWYRQILGQKVEFLVSFYNNEISEKSEIFDDQFSVERPDGSNFTLKIRSTKLEDSAMYFCASTEALGNEQFFGPGTRLTVL.

The chain joins TRBV6-4 to TRBJ2-3, with TRBD2 matching 12 bases. Per the germline V gene, CDR1 is MRHNA and CDR2 is SNTAGT. V shed 6 bases, J shed 4 bases, and the junction held 5 bases outside the gene matches. The length of the CDR3 is 15 residues. CDR3 in amino acids: CASRQTSGGSDTQYF. The CDR3 DNA sequence: TGTGCCAGCAGGCAAACTAGCGGGGGGTCAGATACGCAGTATTTT.

The rearrangement links TRBV24-1 to TRBJ1-2, with a tentative D call TRBD1 (6 bases). Germline V gene sequence: CDR1 KGHDR, CDR2 SFDVKD. The CDR3 is 11 amino acids. Trimming shortened V by 12 bases and J by 4 bases, and 11 bases separated the two germline ends. CDR3 DNA: TGTGCCGCTGGGGGCAGCTATGGCTACACCTTC. This codes for CAAGGSYGYTF.

This clone is judged medium-sized. The rearrangement links TRBV6-5 to TRBJ2-1; 10 bases are a match to TRBD2. The ends lost 6 bases at V and 2 bases at J; junction bases unmatched: 4. The CDR3 covers 15 residues. Germline CDR1 is MNHEY and CDR2 is SVGAGI. CDR3 residues: CASSPSGGAYNEQFF. Here the CDR3 DNA reads TGTGCCAGCAGCCCAAGCGGGGGGGCCTACAATGAGCAGTTCTTC.